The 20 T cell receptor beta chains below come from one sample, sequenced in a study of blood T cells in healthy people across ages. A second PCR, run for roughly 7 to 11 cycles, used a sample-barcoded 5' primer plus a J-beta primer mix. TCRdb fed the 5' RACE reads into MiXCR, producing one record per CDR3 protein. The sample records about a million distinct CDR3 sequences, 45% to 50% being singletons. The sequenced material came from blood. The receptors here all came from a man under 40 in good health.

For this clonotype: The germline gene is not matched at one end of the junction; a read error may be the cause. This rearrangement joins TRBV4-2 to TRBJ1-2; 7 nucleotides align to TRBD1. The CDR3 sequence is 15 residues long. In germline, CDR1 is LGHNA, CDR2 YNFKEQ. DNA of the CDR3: TGTGCCATCAGCCAAGCGGACAGGAGGCGCGATGGCTACACCTTC. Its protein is CAISQADRRRDGYTF.

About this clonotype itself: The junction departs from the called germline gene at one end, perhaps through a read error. DNA for the CDR3: TGTGCCAGCAGCCCCGGGACTCTCCGGCAAGAGACCCAGAACTTC. It translates to CASSPGTLRQETQNF. This rearrangement joins TRBV14 to TRBJ2-5; possible D gene TRBD2, 6 bases. This CDR3 is 15 amino acids long. CDR1 and CDR2 (germline): SGHDN, FVKESK.

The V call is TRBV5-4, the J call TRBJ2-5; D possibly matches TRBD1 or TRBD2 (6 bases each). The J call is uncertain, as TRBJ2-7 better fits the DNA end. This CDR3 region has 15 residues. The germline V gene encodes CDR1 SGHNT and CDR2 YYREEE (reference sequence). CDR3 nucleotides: TGTGCCAGCAGCTTCCCGGGACCGGGGGCGAACGAGCAGTACTTC. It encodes CASSFPGPGANEQYF.

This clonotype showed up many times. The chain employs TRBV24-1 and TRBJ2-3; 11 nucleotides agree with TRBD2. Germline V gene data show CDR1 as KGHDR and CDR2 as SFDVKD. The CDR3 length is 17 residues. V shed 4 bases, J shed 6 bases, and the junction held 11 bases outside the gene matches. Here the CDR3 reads CATSDSLRGLAADTQYF. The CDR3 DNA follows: TGTGCCACCAGTGACTCGCTTCGGGGACTAGCGGCGGATACGCAGTATTTT.

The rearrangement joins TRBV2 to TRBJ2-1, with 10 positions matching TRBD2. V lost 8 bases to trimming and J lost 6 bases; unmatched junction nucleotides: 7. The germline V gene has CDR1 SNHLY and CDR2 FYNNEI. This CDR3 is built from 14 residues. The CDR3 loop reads CASPKRGGPNEQFF. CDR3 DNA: TGTGCCAGCCCTAAGCGGGGGGGCCCCAATGAGCAGTTCTTC.

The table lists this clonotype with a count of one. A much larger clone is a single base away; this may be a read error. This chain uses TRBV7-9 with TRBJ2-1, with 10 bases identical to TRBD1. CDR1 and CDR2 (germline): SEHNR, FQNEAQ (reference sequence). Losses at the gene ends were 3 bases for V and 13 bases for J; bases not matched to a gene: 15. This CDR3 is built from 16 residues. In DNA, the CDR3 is TGTGCCAGCAGCTTGGGGGACAGGGGTCGACAAGAGACCCAGTTCTTC. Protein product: CASSLGDRGRQETQFF.

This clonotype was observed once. CDR3 bases: TGCGCCAGCAGTTTTCGAGCGGGGTCCGTTCCCCCTGAGCAGTACTTC. Its protein product is CASSFRAGSVPPEQYF. The chain joins TRBV5-1 to TRBJ2-7; 7 bases fit TRBD2. Germline lookup yields CDR1 SGHRS and CDR2 YFSETQ. CDR3 length equals 16 residues. With V trimmed by 5 bases and J by 7 bases, 18 bases remained unmatched.

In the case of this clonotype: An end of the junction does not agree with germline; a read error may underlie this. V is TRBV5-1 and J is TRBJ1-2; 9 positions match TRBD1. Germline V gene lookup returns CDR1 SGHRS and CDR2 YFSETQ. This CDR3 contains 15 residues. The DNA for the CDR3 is TGCGCCAGCAGCCCGGACGGACAGGGGAACTATGGCCACACCTTC. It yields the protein CASSPDGQGNYGHTF.

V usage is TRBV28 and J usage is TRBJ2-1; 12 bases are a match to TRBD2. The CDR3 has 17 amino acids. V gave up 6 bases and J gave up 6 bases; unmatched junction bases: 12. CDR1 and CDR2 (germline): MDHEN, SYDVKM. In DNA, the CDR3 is TGTGCCAGCAGACCACGACTAGCGGGGGTCCCCTCCAATGAGCAGTTCTTC. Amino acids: CASRPRLAGVPSNEQFF.

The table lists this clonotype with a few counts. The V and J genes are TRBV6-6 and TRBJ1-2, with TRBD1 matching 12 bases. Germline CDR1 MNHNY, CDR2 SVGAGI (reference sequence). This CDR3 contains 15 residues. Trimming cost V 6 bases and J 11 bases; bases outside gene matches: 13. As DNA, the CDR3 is TGTGCCAGCAGCGGCGGGACAGGGGGCGCGGTTCGGTACACCTTC. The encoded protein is CASSGGTGGAVRYTF.

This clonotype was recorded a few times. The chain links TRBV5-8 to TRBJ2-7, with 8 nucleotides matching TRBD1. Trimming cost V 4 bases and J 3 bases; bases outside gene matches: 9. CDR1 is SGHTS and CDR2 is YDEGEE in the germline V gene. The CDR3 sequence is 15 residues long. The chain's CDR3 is CASSLRKDRVYEQYF. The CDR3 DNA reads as TGTGCCAGCAGCCTCCGAAAGGACAGGGTCTACGAGCAGTACTTC.

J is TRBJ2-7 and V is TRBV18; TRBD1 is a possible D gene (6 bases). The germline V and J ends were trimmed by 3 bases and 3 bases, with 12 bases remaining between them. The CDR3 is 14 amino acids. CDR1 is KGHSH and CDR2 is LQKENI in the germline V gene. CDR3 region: CASSPNSQGYEQYF. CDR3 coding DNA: TGTGCCAGCTCACCTAACTCACAGGGCTACGAGCAGTACTTC.

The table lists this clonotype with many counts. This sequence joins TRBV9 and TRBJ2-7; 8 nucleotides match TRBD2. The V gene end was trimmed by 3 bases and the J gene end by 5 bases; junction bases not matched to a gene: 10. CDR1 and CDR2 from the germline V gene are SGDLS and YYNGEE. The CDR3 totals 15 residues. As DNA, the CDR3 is TGTGCCAGCAGCGAAGCGGGGGCGTCTTTGGACGAGCAGTACTTC. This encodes CASSEAGASLDEQYF.

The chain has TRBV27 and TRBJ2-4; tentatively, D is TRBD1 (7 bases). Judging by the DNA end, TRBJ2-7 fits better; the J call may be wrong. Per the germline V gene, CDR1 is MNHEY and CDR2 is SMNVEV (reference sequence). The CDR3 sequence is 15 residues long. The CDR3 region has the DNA TGTGCCAGCAGTTTATCGCCAGGGGGGCCCTACGAGCAGTACTTC. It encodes CASSLSPGGPYEQYF.

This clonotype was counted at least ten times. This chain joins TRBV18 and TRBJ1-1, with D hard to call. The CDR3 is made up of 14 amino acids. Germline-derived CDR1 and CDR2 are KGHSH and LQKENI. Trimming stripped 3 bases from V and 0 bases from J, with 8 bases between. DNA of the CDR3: TGTGCCAGCTCACCGAACAGCCTGAACACTGAAGCTTTCTTT. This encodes CASSPNSLNTEAFF. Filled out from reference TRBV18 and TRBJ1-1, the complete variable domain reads NAGVMQNPRHLVRRRGQEARLRCSPMKGHSHVYWYRQLPEEGLKFMVYLQKENIIDESGMPKERFSAEFPKEGPSILRIQQVVRGDSAAYFCASSPNSLNTEAFFGQGTRLTVV.

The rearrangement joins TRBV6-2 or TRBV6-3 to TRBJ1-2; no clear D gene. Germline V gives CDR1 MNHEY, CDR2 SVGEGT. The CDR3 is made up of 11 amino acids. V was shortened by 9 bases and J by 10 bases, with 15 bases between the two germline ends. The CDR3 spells CARPTGRAYTF. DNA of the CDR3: TGTGCCAGGCCAACTGGGAGGGCCTACACCTTC.

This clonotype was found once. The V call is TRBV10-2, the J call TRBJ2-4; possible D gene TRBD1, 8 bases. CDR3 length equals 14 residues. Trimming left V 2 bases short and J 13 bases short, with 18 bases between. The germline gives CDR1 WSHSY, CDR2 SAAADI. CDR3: CASSERRQGREQYF. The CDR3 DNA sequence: TGCGCCAGCAGTGAGAGAAGACAGGGGAGGGAGCAGTACTTC.

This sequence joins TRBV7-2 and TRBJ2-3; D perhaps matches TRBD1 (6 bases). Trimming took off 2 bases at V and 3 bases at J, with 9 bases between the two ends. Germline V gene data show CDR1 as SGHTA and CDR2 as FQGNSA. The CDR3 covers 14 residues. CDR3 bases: TGTGCCAGCAGCTTACAAACAGGGACAGATACGCAGTATTTT. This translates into CASSLQTGTDTQYF. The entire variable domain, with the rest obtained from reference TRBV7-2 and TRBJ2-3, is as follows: GAGVSQSPSNKVTEKGKDVELRCDPISGHTALYWYRQSLGQGLEFLIYFQGNSAPDKSGLPSDRFSAERTGGSVSTLTIQRTQQEDSAVYLCASSLQTGTDTQYFGPGTRLTVL.

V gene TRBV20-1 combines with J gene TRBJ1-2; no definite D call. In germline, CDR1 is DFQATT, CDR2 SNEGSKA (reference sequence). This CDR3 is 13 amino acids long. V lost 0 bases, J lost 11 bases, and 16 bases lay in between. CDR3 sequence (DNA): TGCAGTGCTAGAGATATAGGCAGATACGATTACACCTTC. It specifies CSARDIGRYDYTF.

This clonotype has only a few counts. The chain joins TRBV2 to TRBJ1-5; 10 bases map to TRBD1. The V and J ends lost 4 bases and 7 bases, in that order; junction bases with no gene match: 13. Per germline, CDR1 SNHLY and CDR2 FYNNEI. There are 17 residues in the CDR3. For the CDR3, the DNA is TGTGCCAGCAGTGTGGGACAGGGGAGCGGAGCGGGCCAGCCCCAGCATTTT. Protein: CASSVGQGSGAGQPQHF.